This T cell receptor beta chain was identified during a study of shared clonotypes between healthy human individuals. Overall study results and limits: Naive CD4 clonotypes overlapped across several donors at approximately 5%.

Donors included only healthy HIV-negative adults lacking recent acute infections or vaccinations. The donor cohort consisted entirely of Caucasian adults residing in Nashville, Tennessee. The DNA input per sorted-subset replicate PCR was roughly 0.2 ug, corresponding to around 30,000 T cell genomes. Method: immunoSEQ multiplex PCR; TCRdb's copy keeps in-frame clones and lacks some. The table has 2 million to 2.5 million clones, just over 90% seen once. This clone was observed a single time. Its specificity is not known. Germline assignment: CDR1 SGHDT and CDR2 YYEEEE. V shed 4 bases, J shed 3 bases, and the junction held 4 bases outside the gene matches. The CDR3 has 13 residues.

Source material: naive CD4+ T cells from PBMCs. Described subset: CD45RA+ positively selected. The source of this sequence is a man between 18 and 35 years old in good health. Some clones in this sample may be carry-over from other donors' samples. The chain joins TRBV5-6 to TRBJ2-7; 7 positions match TRBD2. CDR3 loop: CASSPGTIYEQYF. For the CDR3, the DNA is TGTGCCAGCAGCCCGGGGACTATCTACGAGCAGTACTTC.